These 7 T cell receptor beta chains were all obtained from the same sample, sequenced in a study of T cells in Graves' hyperthyroidism and ophthalmopathy. Amplified regions were TCR beta CDR3 sequences from RNA transcripts. The HTBI set primed first-round TCR CDR3 RT-PCR. MiXCR, run by TCRdb on the multiplex PCR reads, gives a single entry per CDR3 protein. This table has 500,000 to 800,000 distinct CDR3 sequences, about 45% appearing once. The sample was peripheral blood or thyroid tissue (not recorded which). These receptors originate from an adult man with Graves' disease, either hyperthyroidism or ophthalmopathy (not recorded which).

This clonotype was found many times. The J gene is TRBJ1-2, the V gene TRBV29-1, with 9 bases that match TRBD1. V gave up 6 bases and J gave up 4 bases; unmatched junction bases: 12. Germline CDR1 SQVTM, CDR2 ANQGSEA. This CDR3 is built from 15 residues. The CDR3 sequence: CSVAYNRGLGYGYTF. In DNA form, the CDR3 reads TGCAGCGTCGCTTACAACAGGGGGCTGGGCTATGGCTACACCTTC.

V and J are TRBV2 and TRBJ2-5; TRBD2 agrees at 7 bases. Trimming cost V 6 bases and J 3 bases; bases outside gene matches: 7. There are 14 residues in the CDR3. CDR1 and CDR2 (germline): SNHLY, FYNNEI. CDR3 region: CASSRPGLKETQYF. CDR3 coding DNA: TGTGCCAGCAGCCGACCGGGACTAAAAGAGACCCAGTACTTC.

This chain links TRBV7-2 with TRBJ2-7; TRBD2 might be the D (6 bases). This CDR3 spans 11 amino acids. Trimming removed 11 bases from V and 5 bases from J, with 13 bases in between. Looked up from germline, CDR1 is SGHTA and CDR2 is FQGNSA. CDR3 in amino acids: CAWSRGDEQYF. CDR3 DNA: TGTGCCTGGAGTCGCGGGGACGAGCAGTACTTC.

The rearrangement uses TRBV7-2 and TRBJ2-5; 14 positions match TRBD2. From germline, CDR1 is SGHTA and CDR2 FQGNSA. This CDR3 is 19 amino acids long. The V and J ends lost 5 bases and 1 base, in that order; junction bases with no gene match: 12. The CDR3 protein is CASSPFPGLAGEVQETQYF. The DNA of the CDR3 is TGTGCCAGCAGCCCCTTTCCGGGACTAGCGGGAGAGGTCCAAGAGACCCAGTACTTC.

With respect to this clonotype: It may be a read error: a sequence one base away is much more abundant. This chain joins TRBV25-1 and TRBJ2-6; 10 nucleotides match TRBD1. CDR1 and CDR2 (germline): MGHDK, SYGVNS. After removal of 9 bases from V and 8 bases from J, the junction contained 16 bases not matched to a gene. This CDR3 region has 17 residues. CDR3: CASSPRDRGAGTNVLTF. The CDR3 DNA is TGTGCCAGTAGTCCCCGGGACAGGGGTGCAGGGACCAACGTCCTGACTTTC.

The CDR3 DNA reads as TGTGCCATCACCCAGCTTGCAACTAATGAAAAACTGTTTTTT. Translating it yields CAITQLATNEKLFF. This chain connects TRBV10-3 to TRBJ1-4; D is undetermined. The CDR3 length is 14 residues. Germline V gives CDR1 ENHRY, CDR2 SYGVKD. V was shortened by 7 bases and J by 0 bases, with 9 bases between the two germline ends.

Remarks on this clonotype: A much larger clone differs from this one at a single base, so this may be a read error. The rearrangement joins TRBV10-2 to TRBJ1-1; unclear D gene. The CDR3 runs 15 residues. The germline gives CDR1 WSHSY, CDR2 SAAADI. CDR3 sequence reads: CNVPRTGPKGTEAFF. The CDR3 bases are TGCAACGTCCCTAGAACTGGGCCTAAGGGCACTGAAGCTTTCTTT.